This T cell receptor beta chain was identified during a study of memory CD4+ T cells and cytomegalovirus serostatus. Germline loops: CDR1 LNHNV, CDR2 YYDKDF (reference sequence). V was pared by 0 bases and J by 8 bases, with 5 bases between. The CDR3 loop spans 12 amino acids. Libraries were prepared by immunoSEQ multiplex PCR; TCRdb keeps only in-frame clonotypes and omits some of them. The table has 41,000 or so clones, more than 75% seen once. Single viable CD3+CD4+CD8-CD45RO+ cells were sorted as the memory CD4+ T cells. The clonotype comes from an adult in good health and CMV-seronegative. The source material was memory CD4+ T cells from blood. The genes are TRBV15 and TRBJ2-1; D call uncertain. In DNA, the CDR3 is TGTGCCACCAGCAGAGATCTGGATGAGCAGTTCTTC. It codes for CATSRDLDEQFF.